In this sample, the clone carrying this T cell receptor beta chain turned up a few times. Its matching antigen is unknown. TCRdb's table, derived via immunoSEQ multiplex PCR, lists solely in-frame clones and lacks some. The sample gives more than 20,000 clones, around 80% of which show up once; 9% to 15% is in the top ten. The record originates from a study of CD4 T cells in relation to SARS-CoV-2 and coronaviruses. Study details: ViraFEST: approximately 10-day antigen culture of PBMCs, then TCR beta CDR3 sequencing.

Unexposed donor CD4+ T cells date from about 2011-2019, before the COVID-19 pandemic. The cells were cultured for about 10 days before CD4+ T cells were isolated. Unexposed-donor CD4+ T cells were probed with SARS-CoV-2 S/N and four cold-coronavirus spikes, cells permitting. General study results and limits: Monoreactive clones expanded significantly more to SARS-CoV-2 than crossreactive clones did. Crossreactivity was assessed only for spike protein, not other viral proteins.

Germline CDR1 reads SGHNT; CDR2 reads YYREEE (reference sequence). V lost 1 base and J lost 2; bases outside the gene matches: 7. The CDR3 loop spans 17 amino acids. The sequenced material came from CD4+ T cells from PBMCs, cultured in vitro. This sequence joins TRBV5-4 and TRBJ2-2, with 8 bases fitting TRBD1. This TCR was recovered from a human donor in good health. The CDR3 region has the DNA TGTGCCAGCAGCTTGTCGGCAGGGGGCGGCAACACCGGGGAGCTGTTTTTT. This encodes CASSLSAGGGNTGELFF.